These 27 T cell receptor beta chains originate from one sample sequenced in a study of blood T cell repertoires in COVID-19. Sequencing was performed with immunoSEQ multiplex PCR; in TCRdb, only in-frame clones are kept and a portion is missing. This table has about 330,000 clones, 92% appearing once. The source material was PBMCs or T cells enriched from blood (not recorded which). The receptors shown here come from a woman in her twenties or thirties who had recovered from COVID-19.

The CDR3 sequence is CASSRSSGVSGNTEAFF. CDR3 bases: TGTGCCAGCAGCCGATCCTCGGGGGTGTCCGGGAACACTGAAGCTTTCTTT. V usage is TRBV13 and J usage is TRBJ1-1, with TRBD1 as a possible D gene (5 bases). Germline CDR1 PRHDT, CDR2 FYEKMQ (reference sequence). V was pared by 5 bases and J by 1 base, with 20 bases between. This CDR3 spans 17 amino acids.

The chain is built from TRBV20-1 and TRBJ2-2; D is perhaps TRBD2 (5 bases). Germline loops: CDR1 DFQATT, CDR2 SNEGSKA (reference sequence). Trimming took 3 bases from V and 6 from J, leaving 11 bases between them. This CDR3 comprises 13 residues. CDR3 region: CSASRGAAGELFF. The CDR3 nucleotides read TGCAGTGCTAGTCGGGGTGCCGCCGGGGAGCTGTTTTTT.

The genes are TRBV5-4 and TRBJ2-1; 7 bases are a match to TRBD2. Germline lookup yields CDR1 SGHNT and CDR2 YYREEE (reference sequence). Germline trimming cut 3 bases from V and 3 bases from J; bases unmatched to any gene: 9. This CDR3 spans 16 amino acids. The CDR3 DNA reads TGTGCCAGCAGCTCACCAAGCGGGAACCACTACAATGAGCAGTTCTTC. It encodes CASSSPSGNHYNEQFF.

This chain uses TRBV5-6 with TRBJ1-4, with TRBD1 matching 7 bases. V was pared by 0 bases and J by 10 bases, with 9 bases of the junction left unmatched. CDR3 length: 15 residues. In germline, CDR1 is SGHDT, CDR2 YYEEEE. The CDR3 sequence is CASSLATISGGKLFF. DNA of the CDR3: TGTGCCAGCAGCTTGGCAACGATCTCAGGGGGAAAACTGTTTTTT.

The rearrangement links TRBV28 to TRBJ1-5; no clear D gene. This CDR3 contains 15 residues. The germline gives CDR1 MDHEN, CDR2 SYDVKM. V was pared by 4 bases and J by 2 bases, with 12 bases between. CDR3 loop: CASSYQQSGNQPQHF. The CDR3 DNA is TGTGCCAGCAGTTATCAACAGTCGGGCAATCAGCCCCAGCATTTT.

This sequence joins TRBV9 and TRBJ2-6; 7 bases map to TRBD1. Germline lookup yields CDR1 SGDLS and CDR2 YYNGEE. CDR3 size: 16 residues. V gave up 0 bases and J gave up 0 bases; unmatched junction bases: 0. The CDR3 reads CASSVGDSSGANVLTF. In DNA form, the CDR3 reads TGTGCCAGCAGCGTAGGGGACAGCTCTGGGGCCAACGTCCTGACTTTC.

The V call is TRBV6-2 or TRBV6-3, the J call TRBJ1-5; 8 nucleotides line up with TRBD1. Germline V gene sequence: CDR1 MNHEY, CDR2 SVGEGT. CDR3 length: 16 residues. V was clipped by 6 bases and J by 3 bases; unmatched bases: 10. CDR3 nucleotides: TGTGCCAGCAGCCGCGGGACAGGCGCTTACAATCAGCCCCAGCATTTT. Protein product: CASSRGTGAYNQPQHF.

This CDR3 reads CASSLHRLAGSNTGELFF. The DNA for the CDR3 is TGTGCCAGCAGCCTTCATCGACTAGCGGGGTCGAACACCGGGGAGCTGTTTTTT. The chain links TRBV6-2 or TRBV6-3 to TRBJ2-2; 11 positions match TRBD2. The CDR3 runs to 18 residues. Germline loops: CDR1 MNHEY, CDR2 SVGEGT. Trimming removed 6 bases from V and 0 bases from J; junction bases left unmatched: 9.

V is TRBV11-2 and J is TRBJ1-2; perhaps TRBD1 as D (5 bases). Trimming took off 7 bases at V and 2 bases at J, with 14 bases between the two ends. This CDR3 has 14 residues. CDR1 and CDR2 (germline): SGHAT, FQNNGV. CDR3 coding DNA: TGTGCCAGCACCCCCCGGCAGGGCAACTATGGCTACACCTTC. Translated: CASTPRQGNYGYTF.

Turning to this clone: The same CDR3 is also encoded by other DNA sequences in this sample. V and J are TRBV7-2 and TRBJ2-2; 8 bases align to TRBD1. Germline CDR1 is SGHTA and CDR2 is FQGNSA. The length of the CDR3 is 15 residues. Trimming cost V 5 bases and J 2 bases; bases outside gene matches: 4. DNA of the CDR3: TGTGCCAGCAGCCTTGGACAGGGCAACACCGGGGAGCTGTTTTTT. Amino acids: CASSLGQGNTGELFF.

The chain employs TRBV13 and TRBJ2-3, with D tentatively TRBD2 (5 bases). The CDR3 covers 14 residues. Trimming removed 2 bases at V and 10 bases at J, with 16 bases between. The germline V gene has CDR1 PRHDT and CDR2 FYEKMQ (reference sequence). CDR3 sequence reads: CASSLNGGPESQYF. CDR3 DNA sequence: TGTGCCAGCAGCTTAAACGGAGGTCCTGAGTCGCAGTATTTT.

The CDR3 sequence is CASSLAGGGSTDTQYF. In nucleotides, the CDR3 is TGTGCCAGCAGCTTAGCGGGTGGCGGCAGCACAGATACGCAGTATTTT. The chain uses TRBV7-2 and TRBJ2-3; D is uncertain. Germline V gene data show CDR1 as SGHTA and CDR2 as FQGNSA. V lost 0 bases and J lost 0, with 10 bases in between. CDR3 size: 16 residues.

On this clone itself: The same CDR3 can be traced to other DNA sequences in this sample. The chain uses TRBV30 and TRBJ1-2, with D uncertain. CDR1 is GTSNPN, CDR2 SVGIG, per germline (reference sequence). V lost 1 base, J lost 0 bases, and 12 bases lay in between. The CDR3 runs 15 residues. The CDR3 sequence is CAWSAPGGANYGYTF. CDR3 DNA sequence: TGTGCCTGGAGTGCCCCCGGCGGGGCTAACTATGGCTACACCTTC.

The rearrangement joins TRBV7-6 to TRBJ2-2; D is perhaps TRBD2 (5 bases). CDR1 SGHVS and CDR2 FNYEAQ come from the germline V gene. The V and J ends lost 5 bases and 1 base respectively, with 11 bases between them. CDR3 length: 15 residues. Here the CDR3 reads CASSPVGENTGELFF. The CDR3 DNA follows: TGTGCCAGCAGCCCAGTCGGGGAGAACACCGGGGAGCTGTTTTTT.

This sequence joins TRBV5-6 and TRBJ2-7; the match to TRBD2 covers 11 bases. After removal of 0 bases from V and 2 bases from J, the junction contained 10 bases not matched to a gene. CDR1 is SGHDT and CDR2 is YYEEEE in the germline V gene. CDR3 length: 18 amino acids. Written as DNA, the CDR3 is TGTGCCAGCAGCTTGGCCGTCCCGGGACTAGCGGATCCCTACGAGCAGTACTTC. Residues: CASSLAVPGLADPYEQYF.

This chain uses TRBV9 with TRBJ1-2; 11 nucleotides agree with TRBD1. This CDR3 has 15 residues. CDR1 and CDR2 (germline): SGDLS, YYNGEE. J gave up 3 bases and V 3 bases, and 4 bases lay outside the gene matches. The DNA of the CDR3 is TGTGCCAGCAGCGCTTGGGACAGGGGGGACTATGGCTACACCTTC. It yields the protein CASSAWDRGDYGYTF.

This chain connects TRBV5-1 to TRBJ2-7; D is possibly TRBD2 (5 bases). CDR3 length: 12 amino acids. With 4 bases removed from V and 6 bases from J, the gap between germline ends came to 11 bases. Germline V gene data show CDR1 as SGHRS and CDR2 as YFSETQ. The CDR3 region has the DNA TGCGCCAGCAGCGGAGACTACGGCGAGCAGTACTTC. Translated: CASSGDYGEQYF.

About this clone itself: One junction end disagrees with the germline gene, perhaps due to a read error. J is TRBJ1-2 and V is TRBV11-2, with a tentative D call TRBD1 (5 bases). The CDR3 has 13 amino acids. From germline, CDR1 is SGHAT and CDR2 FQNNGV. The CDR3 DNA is TGTGCCAGCAGCTACGAAACGGCGGTCCCCAGGGCCTTC. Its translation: CASSYETAVPRAF.

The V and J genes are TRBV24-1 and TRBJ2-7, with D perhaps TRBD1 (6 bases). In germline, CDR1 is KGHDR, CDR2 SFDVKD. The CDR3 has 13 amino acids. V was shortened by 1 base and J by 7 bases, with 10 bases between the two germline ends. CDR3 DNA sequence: TGTGCCACCAGTGATTTTTCCCAGGGGGAGCAGTACTTC. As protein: CATSDFSQGEQYF.

Here the CDR3 reads CASSLTHSGNHEQYF. The CDR3 nucleotides are TGTGCCAGCAGCTTAACCCATAGCGGGAACCACGAGCAGTACTTC. The chain uses TRBV7-3 and TRBJ2-7; 8 bases match TRBD2. Germline assignment: CDR1 SGHTA and CDR2 FQGTGA. The CDR3 is made up of 15 amino acids. The J segment lost 5 bases and the V segment lost 0 bases, leaving 6 bases of the junction unmatched.

The CDR3 region has the DNA TGTGCCAGCAGTTCCAGGGGATGGGGTCAGCCCCAGCATTTT. Encoded protein: CASSSRGWGQPQHF. The chain joins TRBV27 to TRBJ1-5; D is perhaps TRBD1 (6 bases). The germline V and J ends were trimmed by 4 bases and 6 bases, with 13 bases remaining between them. The CDR3 is 14 residues long. Germline V gives CDR1 MNHEY, CDR2 SMNVEV (reference sequence).

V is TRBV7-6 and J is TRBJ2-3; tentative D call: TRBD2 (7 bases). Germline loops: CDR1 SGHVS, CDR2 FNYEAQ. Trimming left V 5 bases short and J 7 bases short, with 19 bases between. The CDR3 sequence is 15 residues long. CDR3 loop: CASSIVGGGGNTQYF. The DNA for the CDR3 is TGTGCCAGCAGCATCGTCGGAGGGGGGGGGAATACGCAGTATTTT.

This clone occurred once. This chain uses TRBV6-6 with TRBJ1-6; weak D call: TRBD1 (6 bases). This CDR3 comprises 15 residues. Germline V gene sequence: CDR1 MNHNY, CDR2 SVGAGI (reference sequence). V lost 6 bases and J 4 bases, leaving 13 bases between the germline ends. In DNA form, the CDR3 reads TGTGCCAGCAGCTTCTTGGACAGTTATAATTCACCCCTCCACTTT. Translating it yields CASSFLDSYNSPLHF.

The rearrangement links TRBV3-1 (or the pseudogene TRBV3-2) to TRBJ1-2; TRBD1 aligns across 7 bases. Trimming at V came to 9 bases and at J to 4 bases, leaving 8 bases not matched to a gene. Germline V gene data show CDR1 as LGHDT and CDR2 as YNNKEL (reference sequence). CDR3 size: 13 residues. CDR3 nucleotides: TGTGCCAGTACTCACAGGGGAGGCTATGGCTACACCTTC. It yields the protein CASTHRGGYGYTF.

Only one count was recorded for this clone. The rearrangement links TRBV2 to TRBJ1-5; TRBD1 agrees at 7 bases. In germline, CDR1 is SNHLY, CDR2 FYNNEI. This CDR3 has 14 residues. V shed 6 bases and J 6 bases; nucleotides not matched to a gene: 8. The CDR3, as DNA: TGTGCCAGCAGACAAACAGGGGCAGGTCAGCCCCAGCATTTT. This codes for CASRQTGAGQPQHF.

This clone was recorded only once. The CDR3 DNA reads TGTGCCAGCAGTGATATGCCGGGAGTAGCCGAGCAGTACTTC. Residues: CASSDMPGVAEQYF. The chain employs TRBV2 and TRBJ2-7, with D tentatively TRBD2 (6 bases). The CDR3 runs to 14 residues. Germline-derived CDR1 and CDR2 are SNHLY and FYNNEI. V lost 3 bases and J 6 bases, leaving 15 bases between the germline ends.

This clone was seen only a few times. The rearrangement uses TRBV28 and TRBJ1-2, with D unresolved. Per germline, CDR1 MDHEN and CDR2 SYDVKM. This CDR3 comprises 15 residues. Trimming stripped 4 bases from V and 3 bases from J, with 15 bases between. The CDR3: CASSSVPIPHYGYTF. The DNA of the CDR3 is TGTGCCAGCAGTTCCGTTCCTATTCCTCACTATGGCTACACCTTC.